This T cell receptor beta chain stems from a study of cytomegalovirus exposure and HLA in healthy donors. Overall study context: A subsequent analysis stated that the 100 to 150 validation repertoires were run on the same platform as the roughly 620 first-cohort repertoires.

TCRdb keeps only in-frame clones here, not all; method: immunoSEQ multiplex PCR. The data hold around 130,000 clones, with about 90% observed a single time. CDR1 is SGHKS and CDR2 is YYEKEE in the germline V gene (reference sequence). With V trimmed by 6 bases and J by 0 bases, 9 bases remained unmatched. This CDR3 is built from 15 residues. The TCR comes from a man aged 30 to 45 in good health and CMV-seronegative. The sample was PBMCs. The chain has TRBV5-5 and TRBJ2-7; 7 bases are shared with TRBD1. The CDR3 DNA is TGTGCCAGCACCCTGACAGGGTTGGGCTCCTACGAGCAGTACTTC. Translation gives CASTLTGLGSYEQYF.